There are a few counts of the clone carrying this TCR beta chain. The antigen remains undetermined. This CDR3 has 16 residues. The germline gives CDR1 SGHTA, CDR2 FQGNSA. V lost 6 bases and J 1 base, leaving 18 bases between the germline ends. The source of the sample is a study of CD8+CD57+ T cells in acquired aplastic anemia. Turning to the study itself: On average, sorted CD4+ and CD8+ cells gave 2.5 to 4 ug of DNA.

TCR beta VDJ and CDR3 profiles were obtained from a genomic DNA template. TCRdb re-called the reads with MiXCR, one entry per CDR3 protein. Altogether some 290,000 distinct CDR3 sequences are present, approximately 55% being singletons, with the ten largest covering roughly 8%. Broader study findings: Patients did not significantly differ from controls in CD8+ Simpson's diversity. Patients and controls turned out to have roughly 31 CD8+ CDR3 sequences in common.

The chain couples TRBV7-2 to TRBJ2-5; D perhaps matches TRBD2 (5 bases). The sequenced material came from sorted CD4+, CD8+, or CD8+CD57+ T cells (not recorded which) from PBMCs. The TCR sequence derives from a human donor with severe aplastic anemia or a healthy control (not recorded which). This CDR3 is CASRPRGSSVQETQYF. The CDR3 DNA reads as TGTGCCAGCAGACCCCGAGGGAGCAGCGTCCAAGAGACCCAGTACTTC.